This T cell receptor beta chain was found in a study of blood T cell repertoires in COVID-19. Self-reported history from a screening survey and questionnaire set each donor's cohort. Some clones are missing from TCRdb's copy, which holds only in-frame ones; the method was immunoSEQ multiplex PCR. Of about 250,000 clones in the sample, about 80% were seen once. The sequenced material came from PBMCs or T cells enriched from blood (not recorded which). This sequence was found in a woman aged 40-49 years who had been exposed to COVID-19.

CDR3 loop: CASSRYGTSGYNEQFF. The CDR3 nucleotides are TGTGCCAGCAGCAGATACGGGACTAGCGGGTACAATGAGCAGTTCTTC. The chain joins TRBV7-3 to TRBJ2-1, with 12 bases fitting TRBD2. Germline CDR1 is SGHTA and CDR2 is FQGTGA. V lost 5 bases, J lost 4 bases, and 6 bases stayed unmatched. CDR3 length equals 16 residues.